This TCR beta chain was identified in a study of technical replicates of blood from a few donors. Using immunoSEQ multiplex PCR, the repertoire was profiled, and TCRdb retains in-frame clones only, with some absent. The table shows about 83,000 clones, with around 90% occurring only once. The V end lost 0 bases, the J end lost 5 bases, and 13 bases lay between the germline ends. This CDR3 contains 15 residues. Germline assignment: CDR1 MNHEY and CDR2 SMNVEV (reference sequence). Sequencing used T cells isolated from PBMCs. The sequence came from a human donor in good health. The chain recombines TRBV27 with TRBJ1-1, with a tentative D call TRBD1 (5 bases). CDR3 DNA sequence: TGTGCCAGCAGTTTATCGTCGGGGGTCGGGACTGAAGCTTTCTTT. Its translation: CASSLSSGVGTEAFF.